This T cell receptor beta chain came from a study of T cell repertoires in cytomegalovirus infection. TCRdb re-derived calls from the reads in MiXCR, one entry per CDR3 protein. The sample consists of just under 300,000 distinct CDR3 sequences, about 9.1% of them appearing once. This clonotype was seen repeatedly, ten times or more. Its specificity is unknown. Broader study findings: It was HLA-C-restricted CMV-specific TCR beta clonotypes that dominated the response ex vivo.

The TCR sequence derives from a human donor in good health (CMV status not recorded). Some clones in this sample may be carry-over from other donors' samples. Input material: PBMCs.

The CDR3 DNA is TGTGCCAGCAGCCCCACGGGCTCCAATCAGCCCCAGCATTTT. It specifies CASSPTGSNQPQHF. The rearrangement joins TRBV14 to TRBJ1-5; D is uncertain. The CDR3 is made up of 14 amino acids. V gave up 4 bases and J gave up 3 bases, with 10 bases separating them. Germline V CDR1 and CDR2: SGHDN, FVKESK.